This TCR beta chain is from a study of CXCR3-negative and CXCR3-positive naive CD8 T cells. Study overall: Each library gave roughly 1.6 +/- 0.3 million of about 140 million TRB reads. Study-wide results and caveats: In CXCR3-positive naive cells, the TRB CDR3s were more hydrophobic than in CXCR3-negative naive cells. Fresh PBMCs were used in most assays, and CXCR3 expression partially decreased after cryopreservation. In naive cells, CXCR3-negative and CXCR3-positive subsets had similar TRBV-TRBJ usage; memory cells differed.

In the case of this clonotype: Its antigen is currently unknown.

CDR3 length: 15 amino acids. UMI-tagged TRB cDNA libraries were built via 5' RACE. From its re-call of the 5' RACE reads, TCRdb lists each CDR3 protein once, without DNA. Its clone listing holds about 86,000 distinct CDR3 sequences. The J gene is TRBJ2-7, the V gene TRBV12-3 or TRBV12-4; TCRdb lists TRBD1, though no DNA is available to test this call. The source of this sequence is a human donor in good health. Some clones in this sample may be carry-over from other donors' samples. The sequenced sample consisted of naive CXCR3+ CD8+ T cells from blood. The subset: CD45RO-CCR7+CD27+CD95- naive CD8+ T cells expressing CXCR3 (TNR3+). The CDR3: CASSLGGTTLYEQYF.